One sample yielded the 15 T cell receptor beta chains listed below, sequenced in a study of tumor-infiltrating lymphocytes in primary liver carcinoma. The blood RNA (from unsorted whole blood) was obtained, and germline DNA was also extracted. The template, 500 ng total RNA, yielded TCR beta cDNA made with a constant-region primer. Slightly modified ARM-PCR with three nested multiplex PCR rounds yielded TCR beta libraries. Two initial PCR rounds of ten to eleven cycles each paired TRBV1-TRBV30 forward primers with a C-beta reverse primer. TCRdb fed the multiplex PCR reads into MiXCR, producing one record per CDR3 protein. The sample lists around 170,000 distinct CDR3 sequences; roughly 60% were seen once. The sample consisted of peripheral blood. The receptors come from a man aged 40-49 years with primary liver carcinoma and hepatitis B virus infection.

The sample holds a few counts of this clonotype. V and J are TRBV5-8 and TRBJ2-7; D gene unclear. Germline values: CDR1 SGHTS, CDR2 YDEGEE. Trimming stripped 1 base from V and 3 bases from J, with 11 bases between. This CDR3 contains 14 residues. The CDR3 DNA is TGTGCCAGCAGCTTGAGGGAAAAGATCTACGAGCAGTACTTC. It is translated as CASSLREKIYEQYF.

For this clonotype: A single base separates this from a much larger clone, so it may be a read error. The chain links TRBV29-1 to TRBJ2-3, with D unresolved. CDR1 is SQVTM, CDR2 ANQGSEA, per germline. CDR3 length equals 11 residues. V lost 4 bases to trimming and J lost 11 bases, with 13 bases between them. This CDR3 reads CSVVFPHMQYF. The CDR3 DNA reads TGCAGCGTTGTGTTTCCTCATATGCAGTATTTT.

This clonotype was counted at least ten times. The J gene is TRBJ2-1, the V gene TRBV29-1, with TRBD2 matching 7 bases. The CDR3 length is 14 residues. Unmatched junction bases numbered 7, after V lost 1 base and J lost 7 bases. The germline V gene has CDR1 SQVTM and CDR2 ANQGSEA. CDR3 nucleotides: TGCAGCGTTGAAGTCCCAGGGAGGGGAAATGAGCAGTTCTTC. Amino acids: CSVEVPGRGNEQFF.

Remarks on this clonotype: At one boundary the junction diverges from the germline segment, which might be a read error. V and J are TRBV30 and TRBJ1-1; tentatively, D is TRBD1 (6 bases). The CDR3 spans 13 residues. The V gene's germline CDR1 is GTSNPN and CDR2 SVGIG (reference sequence). As DNA, the CDR3 is TGTGCCTGGAGTGTAATGGGGGACACTGAAGCTCTCTTT. It yields the protein CAWSVMGDTEALF.

This clonotype came up many times. This sequence joins TRBV11-2 and TRBJ2-7; D not certain. CDR3 length: 13 residues. Germline V gene lookup returns CDR1 SGHAT and CDR2 FQNNGV. V was pared by 3 bases and J by 2 bases, with 8 bases between. DNA for the CDR3: TGTGCCAGCAGCTTCGGTGGGACCTACGAGCAGTACTTC. It is translated as CASSFGGTYEQYF.

Turning to this clonotype: The CDR3 end shows no conserved phenylalanine or tryptophan, and so a read error is likely. The chain carries TRBV4-1 and TRBJ2-1; D assignment may be TRBD1 or TRBD2 (5 bases each). The CDR3 covers 17 residues. In germline, CDR1 is MGHRA, CDR2 YSYEKL. The V gene lost 4 bases and the J gene lost 3 bases, with 19 bases spanning the gap. CDR3 in DNA: TGCGCCAGCAGCCCGGCGTGGGGGTCAGGGCTCTACAATGAGCAGTTCCTC. This gives the protein CASSPAWGSGLYNEQFL.

This chain links TRBV2 with TRBJ2-1; 11 nucleotides align to TRBD2. With 5 bases clipped from V and 3 bases from J, the junction kept 3 bases outside the gene matches. The CDR3 is 15 amino acids. Germline-derived CDR1 and CDR2 are SNHLY and FYNNEI. CDR3 nucleotide sequence: TGTGCCAGCAGTCGACTAGCGGGACACTACAATGAGCAGTTCTTC. Translating gives CASSRLAGHYNEQFF.

Only a few counts were recorded for this clonotype. This chain uses TRBV6-5 with TRBJ2-7; D not certain. The V gene lost 0 bases and the J gene lost 6 bases, with 9 bases spanning the gap. This CDR3 has 13 residues. Per the germline V gene, CDR1 is MNHEY and CDR2 is SVGAGI. CDR3 sequence: CASSYSMPAEQYF. The DNA for the CDR3 is TGTGCCAGCAGTTACTCGATGCCGGCCGAGCAGTACTTC.

This chain joins TRBV12-3 or TRBV12-4 and TRBJ2-5, with 14 bases matching TRBD2. The ends lost 4 bases at V and 5 bases at J; junction bases unmatched: 9. The CDR3 runs to 17 residues. The CDR3 here is CASSSSGLAGEWETQYF. The CDR3 DNA is TGTGCCAGCAGTTCCTCGGGACTAGCGGGAGAGTGGGAGACCCAGTACTTC.

The V and J genes are TRBV12-3 or TRBV12-4 and TRBJ1-2; D is uncertain. The CDR3 consists of 13 residues. Trimming shortened V by 0 bases and J by 13 bases, and 15 bases separated the two germline ends. The CDR3 DNA is TGTGCCAGCAGTTTAGCTCCGGGTGACGCTAGCACCTTC. Protein product: CASSLAPGDASTF.

The table lists this clonotype with many counts. The chain recombines TRBV11-2 with TRBJ2-7, with D possibly being TRBD2 (5 bases). Trimming cost V 1 base and J 4 bases, with 8 bases left between them. This CDR3 is 13 amino acids long. Germline V CDR1 and CDR2: SGHAT, FQNNGV. This chain's CDR3 is CASSLAGMYEQYF. CDR3 coding DNA: TGTGCCAGCAGCTTAGCGGGAATGTACGAGCAGTACTTC. Using reference TRBV11-2 and TRBJ2-7 for the parts outside the CDR3, the full variable domain is EAGVAQSPRYKIIEKRQSVAFWCNPISGHATLYWYQQILGQGPKLLIQFQNNGVVDDSQLPKDRFSAERLKGVDSTLKIQPAKLEDSAVYLCASSLAGMYEQYFGPGTRLTVT.

This clonotype was seen just once. J is TRBJ1-4 and V is TRBV12-3 or TRBV12-4; D possibly corresponds to TRBD1 (5 bases). V was trimmed by 2 bases and J by 3 bases, leaving 25 bases between them. The CDR3 runs 20 residues. The CDR3 is CASSLLGPGRGGVANEKLFF. The CDR3 DNA sequence: TGTGCCAGCAGTTTACTTGGACCGGGACGGGGGGGAGTAGCTAATGAAAAACTGTTTTTT.

V gene TRBV4-1 combines with J gene TRBJ2-7; D tentatively fits TRBD1 or TRBD2 (5 bases each). V was shortened by 0 bases and J by 2 bases, with 8 bases between the two germline ends. The CDR3 consists of 14 residues. CDR1 and CDR2 from the germline V gene are MGHRA and YSYEKL. DNA for the CDR3: TGCGCCAGCAGCCAAGATCCGGGACCCTACGAGCAGTACTTC. This encodes CASSQDPGPYEQYF.

The genes are TRBV28 and TRBJ2-3; D uncertain. The CDR3 sequence is 14 residues long. V was trimmed by 3 bases and J by 0 bases, leaving 7 bases between them. Germline-derived CDR1 and CDR2 are MDHEN and SYDVKM. CDR3 residues: CASSFSLSTDTQYF. The CDR3 coding sequence is TGTGCCAGCAGTTTTTCCCTCAGCACAGATACGCAGTATTTT. The entire variable domain, with the rest obtained from reference TRBV28 and TRBJ2-3, is as follows: DVKVTQSSRYLVKRTGEKVFLECVQDMDHENMFWYRQDPGLGLRLIYFSYDVKMKEKGDIPEGYSVSREKKERFSLILESASTNQTSMYLCASSFSLSTDTQYFGPGTRLTVL.

This rearrangement joins TRBV11-2 to TRBJ1-6, with D possibly matching TRBD1 (5 bases). V was trimmed by 2 bases and J by 16 bases, leaving 30 bases between them. This CDR3 spans 18 amino acids. Germline V CDR1 and CDR2: SGHAT, FQNNGV. The CDR3 spells CASSLSGGTLDYNSRLHF. In nucleotides, the CDR3 is TGTGCCAGCAGCTTATCGGGGGGGACCTTGGACTATAATTCACGTCTCCACTTT.